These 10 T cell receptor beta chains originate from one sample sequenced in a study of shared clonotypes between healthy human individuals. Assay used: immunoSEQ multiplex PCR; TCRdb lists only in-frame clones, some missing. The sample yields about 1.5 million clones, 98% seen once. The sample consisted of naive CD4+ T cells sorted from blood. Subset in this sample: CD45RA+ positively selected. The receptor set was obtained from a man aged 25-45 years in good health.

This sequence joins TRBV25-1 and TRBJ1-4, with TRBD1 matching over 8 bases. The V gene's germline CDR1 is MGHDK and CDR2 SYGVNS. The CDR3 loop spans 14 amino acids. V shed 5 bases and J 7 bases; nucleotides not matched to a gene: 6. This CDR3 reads CASSKTGGREKLFF. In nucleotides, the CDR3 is TGTGCCAGCAGTAAAACAGGGGGGCGTGAAAAACTGTTTTTT.

The CDR3: CASGDSLQETQYF. CDR3 DNA: TGTGCCAGCGGGGACAGTCTCCAAGAGACCCAGTACTTC. The chain joins TRBV2 to TRBJ2-5, with 7 positions matching TRBD1. Germline loops: CDR1 SNHLY, CDR2 FYNNEI. This CDR3 region has 13 residues. After removal of 8 bases from V and 1 base from J, the junction contained 4 bases not matched to a gene.

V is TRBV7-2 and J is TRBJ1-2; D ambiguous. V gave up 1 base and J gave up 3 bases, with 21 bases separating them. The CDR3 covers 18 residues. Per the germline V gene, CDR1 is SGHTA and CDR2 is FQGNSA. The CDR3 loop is CASSLVATGMAGYYGYTF. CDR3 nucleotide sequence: TGTGCCAGCAGCTTAGTAGCGACCGGCATGGCCGGGTACTATGGCTACACCTTC.

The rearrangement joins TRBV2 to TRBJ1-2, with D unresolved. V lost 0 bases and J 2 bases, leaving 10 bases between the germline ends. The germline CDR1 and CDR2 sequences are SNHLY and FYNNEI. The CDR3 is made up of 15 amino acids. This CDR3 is CASSEALGGNYGYTF. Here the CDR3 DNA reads TGTGCCAGCAGTGAAGCGCTTGGCGGGAACTATGGCTACACCTTC.

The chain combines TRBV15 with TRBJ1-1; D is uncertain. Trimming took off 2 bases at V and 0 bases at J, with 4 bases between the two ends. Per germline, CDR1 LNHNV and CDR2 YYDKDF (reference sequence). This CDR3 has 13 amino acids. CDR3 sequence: CATSRYMNTEAFF. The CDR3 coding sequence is TGTGCCACCAGCAGATATATGAACACTGAAGCTTTCTTT.

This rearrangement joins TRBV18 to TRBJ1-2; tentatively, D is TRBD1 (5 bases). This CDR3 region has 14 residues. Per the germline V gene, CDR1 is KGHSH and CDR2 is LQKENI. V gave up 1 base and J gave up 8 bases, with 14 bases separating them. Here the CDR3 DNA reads TGTGCCAGCTCACCACTAAGGGACGAGGAAGGCTACACCTTC. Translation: CASSPLRDEEGYTF.

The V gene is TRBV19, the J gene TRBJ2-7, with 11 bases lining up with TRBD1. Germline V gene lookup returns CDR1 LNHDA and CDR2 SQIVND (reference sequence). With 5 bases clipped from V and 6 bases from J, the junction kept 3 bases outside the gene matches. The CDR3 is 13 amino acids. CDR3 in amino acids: CASSLDRGREQYF. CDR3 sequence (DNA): TGTGCCAGTAGTTTGGACAGGGGGCGCGAGCAGTACTTC.

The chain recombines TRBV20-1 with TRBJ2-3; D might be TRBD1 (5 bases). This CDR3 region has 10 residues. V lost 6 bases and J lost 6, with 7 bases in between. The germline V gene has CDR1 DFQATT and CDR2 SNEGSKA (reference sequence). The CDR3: CSAPGDTQYF. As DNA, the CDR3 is TGCAGTGCGCCAGGGGATACGCAGTATTTT.

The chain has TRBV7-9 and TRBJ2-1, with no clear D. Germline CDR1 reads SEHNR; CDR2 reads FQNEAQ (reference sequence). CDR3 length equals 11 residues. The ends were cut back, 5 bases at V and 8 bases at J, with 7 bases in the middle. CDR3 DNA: TGTGCCAGCAGCCCCAGCTATGAGCAGTTCTTC. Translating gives CASSPSYEQFF.

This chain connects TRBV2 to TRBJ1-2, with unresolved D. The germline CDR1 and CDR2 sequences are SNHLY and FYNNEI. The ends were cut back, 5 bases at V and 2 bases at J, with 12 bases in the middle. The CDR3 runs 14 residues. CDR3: CASSPETVNYGYTF. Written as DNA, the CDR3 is TGTGCCAGCAGTCCAGAAACAGTAAACTATGGCTACACCTTC.